The clone carrying this T cell receptor beta chain was found once. Original processing notes: Amplification of reference gene primers provided the estimated nucleated cell counts. TCRdb's table, derived via immunoSEQ multiplex PCR, lists solely in-frame clones and lacks some. The DNA was the basis for D and trimming; V, J and clone size are from that table. The profile shows roughly 300,000 clones, approximately 83% of them singletons. The data originate from a study of blood T cell repertoires in COVID-19. The overall study: Researchers got acute and convalescent COVID-19 samples from the United States, Italy and Spain. PBMCs, B-cell-depleted T cells, or T cells were the source of the cDNA or gDNA that made up the material.

The V segment lost 1 base and the J segment 4 bases; nucleotides outside the gene matches: 5. Germline assignment: CDR1 LGHNA and CDR2 YNFKEQ. The CDR3 spans 16 residues. V gene TRBV4-2 combines with J gene TRBJ2-7; 12 bases match TRBD2. The receptor's source is a woman between 50 and 59 years old who had recovered from COVID-19. The sequenced sample consisted of peripheral blood. The CDR3 here is CASSQALAGGLYEQYF. DNA of the CDR3: TGTGCCAGCAGCCAAGCTCTAGCGGGGGGGCTTTACGAGCAGTACTTC.